This T cell receptor beta chain emerged from a study of shared clonotypes between healthy human individuals. CDR1 is ENHRY, CDR2 SYGVKD, per germline. Deletions cut 4 bases from V and 7 bases from J, with 11 bases between. The CDR3 runs to 12 residues. Here immunoSEQ multiplex PCR was the method, and the copy in TCRdb shows in-frame clones only, minus some. The table has about 700,000 clones, about 91% seen once. CD8 cells regarded as naive lacked CD45RO, were positively chosen for CCR7, and omitted terminally differentiated effector memory CD45RA+ cells. The receptor's source is a man aged 30-40 years in good health. The rearrangement uses TRBV10-3 and TRBJ2-7; the D is unclear. Sequenced sample: naive CD8+ T cells sorted from blood. CDR3 coding DNA: TGTGCCATCAGTGGTGAGGTATGGGAGCAGTACTTC. Its protein is CAISGEVWEQYF.